The TCR beta chain described here comes from a study of cytomegalovirus exposure and HLA in healthy donors. The CDR3 is 19 residues long. Trimming removed 0 bases from V and 3 bases from J, with 21 bases in between. Germline assignment: CDR1 MNHEY and CDR2 SMNVEV (reference sequence). Only in-frame clones appear in the TCRdb table, and some are missing; sequencing was by immunoSEQ multiplex PCR. The data show about 120,000 clones, around 89% seen once. The donors belonged to the roughly 130-subject validation cohort, separate from the roughly 600-subject first cohort. Study results and limitations: Usually a TCR sequence was rare, but some public TCRs were found in many donors. In vitro experiments confirmed that three CMV-associated chains were specific for CMV antigens.

Comment on this clone: Its antigen is not known.

The V and J genes are TRBV27 and TRBJ1-5, with D uncertain. The sequencing input was PBMCs. This TCR was recovered from a man aged 18-30 years in good health and CMV-seronegative. The CDR3, as DNA: TGTGCCAGCAGTTTATCATCCAGGATCCGTTTCCTTAACAATCAGCCCCAGCATTTT. Translation gives CASSLSSRIRFLNNQPQHF.